This section outlines one TCR beta chain sequence together with its context. Random hexamers primed reverse transcription of about 0.45 to 1 ug RNA. Amplification of TCR beta CDR3 used immunoSEQ multiplex PCR across 54 Vbeta and 13 Jbeta. TCRdb recomputed calls from the immunoSEQ multiplex PCR reads with MiXCR, one row per CDR3 protein. Among about 170,000 distinct CDR3 sequences listed, about 96% were seen once. The data were taken from a study of CD8 T cells in Susac syndrome. The sequenced sample was CD4+ T cells from PBMCs. The origin of this receptor is a human donor with Susac syndrome.

As DNA, the CDR3 is TGCGCCAGCAGCCAAGTCGAGGAGACCCGCACAGATACGCAGTATTTT. Its protein product is CASSQVEETRTDTQYF. The chain has TRBV4-1 and TRBJ2-3; D uncertain. In germline, CDR1 is MGHRA, CDR2 YSYEKL. The CDR3 is 16 residues long. Trimming removed 1 base from V and 1 base from J, with 12 bases in between.